The source of this T cell receptor (beta chain) is a study of blood T cell repertoires in COVID-19. Background on the study: The samples span acute and convalescent COVID-19 from the United States, Italy and Spain. From T cells, B-cell-depleted T cells, or PBMCs came the material, which was cDNA or gDNA.

The germline V and J ends were trimmed by 5 bases and 0 bases, with 14 bases remaining between them. The CDR3 spans 16 residues. Germline V gene data show CDR1 as SGHVS and CDR2 as FQNEAQ. TCRdb's copy holds only in-frame clones and misses some; the assay was immunoSEQ multiplex PCR. The data hold 81,000 or so clones, with 80% to 90% observed a single time. The receptor was derived from a human donor in a cohort sampled during active COVID-19. The rearrangement uses TRBV7-8 and TRBJ1-3; a weak D match, TRBD1 (6 bases). Sequenced: peripheral blood. In DNA form, the CDR3 reads TGTGCCAGCAGCCTTAGGACAGTTGGCTCTGGAAACACCATATATTTT. Translated: CASSLRTVGSGNTIYF.